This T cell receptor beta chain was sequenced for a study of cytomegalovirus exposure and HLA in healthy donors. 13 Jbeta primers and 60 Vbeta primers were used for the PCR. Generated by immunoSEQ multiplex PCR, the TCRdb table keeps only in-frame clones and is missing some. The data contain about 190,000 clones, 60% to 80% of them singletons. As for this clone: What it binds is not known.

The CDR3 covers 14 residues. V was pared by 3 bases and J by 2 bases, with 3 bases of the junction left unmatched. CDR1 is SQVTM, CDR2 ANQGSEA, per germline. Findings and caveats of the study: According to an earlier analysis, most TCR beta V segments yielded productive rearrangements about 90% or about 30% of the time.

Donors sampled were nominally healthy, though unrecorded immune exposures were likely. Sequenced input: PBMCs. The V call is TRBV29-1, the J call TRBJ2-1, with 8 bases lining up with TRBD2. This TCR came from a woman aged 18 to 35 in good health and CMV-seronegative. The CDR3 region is CSVETSATYNEQFF. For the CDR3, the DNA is TGCAGCGTTGAGACTAGCGCTACCTACAATGAGCAGTTCTTC.